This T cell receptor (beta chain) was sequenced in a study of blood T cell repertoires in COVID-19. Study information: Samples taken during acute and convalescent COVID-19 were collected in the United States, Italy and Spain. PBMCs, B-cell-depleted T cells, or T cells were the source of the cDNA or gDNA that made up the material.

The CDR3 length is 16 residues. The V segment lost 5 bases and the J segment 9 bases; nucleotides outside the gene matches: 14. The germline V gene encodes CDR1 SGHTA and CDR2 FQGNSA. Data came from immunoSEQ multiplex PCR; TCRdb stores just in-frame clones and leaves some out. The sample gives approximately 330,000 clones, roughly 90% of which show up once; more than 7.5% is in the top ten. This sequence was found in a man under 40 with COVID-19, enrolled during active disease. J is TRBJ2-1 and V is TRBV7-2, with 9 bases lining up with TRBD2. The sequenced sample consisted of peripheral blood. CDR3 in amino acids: CASSTAWAGGPVEQFF. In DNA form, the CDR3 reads TGTGCCAGCAGCACCGCCTGGGCGGGAGGGCCGGTTGAGCAGTTCTTC.